A few counts support the clone carrying this T cell receptor beta chain. Its matching antigen is unknown. This sample stems from a study of cytomegalovirus exposure and HLA in healthy donors. Per the germline V gene, CDR1 is SGHTA and CDR2 is FQGTGA. This CDR3 is 14 amino acids long. V lost 5 bases and J lost 2, with 11 bases in between. The primer mix had 60 Vbeta and 13 Jbeta primers. Profiled with immunoSEQ multiplex PCR; TCRdb holds only in-frame clones, not every one. Here the sample spans 180,000 or so clones, approximately 80% being singletons. Although they were nominally healthy when sampled, donors likely had unrecorded immune exposures. Overall study results and limits: In vitro assays verified that a few CMV-associated chains recognized CMV antigens specifically. Certain sequence variants were highly shared and formed a cluster, and this cluster was likely a sequencing artifact.

The chain employs TRBV7-3 and TRBJ2-3; tentative D call: TRBD1 (7 bases). The sequencing sample was made of PBMCs. The TCR comes from a woman under 30 in good health and CMV-seronegative. CDR3 DNA: TGTGCCAGCAGCCGCGGGACAGTCACAGATACGCAGTATTTT. This codes for CASSRGTVTDTQYF. The whole variable domain, remainder taken from reference TRBV7-3 and TRBJ2-3, is GAGVSQTPSNKVTEKGKYVELRCDPISGHTALYWYRQSLGQGPEFLIYFQGTGAADDSGLPNDRFFAVRPEGSVSTLKIQRTERGDSAVYLCASSRGTVTDTQYFGPGTRLTVL.